A single sample gave rise to the 25 T cell receptor beta chains below, sequenced in a study of siplizumab effects on memory and regulatory T cells. Profiled with immunoSEQ multiplex PCR; TCRdb holds only in-frame clones, not every one. The profile shows 50,000 or so clones, 95% to 98% of them singletons. The sequencing sample was made of naive CD4+ T cells sorted from blood. Source of these receptors: a human donor in good health.

The rearrangement links TRBV7-9 to TRBJ2-3; D may be TRBD2 (6 bases). V shed 3 bases and J shed 2 bases, with 12 bases lying between them. The CDR3 has 15 residues. CDR1 is SEHNR, CDR2 FQNEAQ, per germline (reference sequence). This CDR3 reads CASSFVRGTTDTQYF. CDR3 coding DNA: TGTGCCAGCAGCTTCGTGCGGGGAACCACAGATACGCAGTATTTT.

This clone came up once. The chain joins TRBV4-1 to TRBJ1-3; TRBD1 might be the D (5 bases). The V end was cut by 2 bases, the J end by 3 bases, with 11 bases between. The germline gives CDR1 MGHRA, CDR2 YSYEKL. The CDR3 covers 15 residues. CDR3 bases: TGCGCCAGCAGCCAACGTCCGGGACTTGGAAACACCATATATTTT. Residues: CASSQRPGLGNTIYF.

The chain uses TRBV27 and TRBJ1-5; D is unclear. Trimming pared 2 bases from V and 7 bases from J, leaving 15 bases between. CDR3 length equals 15 residues. Germline CDR1 and CDR2: MNHEY and SMNVEV (reference sequence). In nucleotides, the CDR3 is TGTGCCAGCAGTTTAAAGTGGGTAGGTCGCCAGCCCCAGCATTTT. Translated, it gives CASSLKWVGRQPQHF.

This chain connects TRBV9 to TRBJ2-1, with D perhaps TRBD1 (6 bases). Germline V CDR1 and CDR2: SGDLS, YYNGEE. The V gene lost 0 bases and the J gene lost 5 bases, with 9 bases spanning the gap. This CDR3 has 14 amino acids. CDR3 coding DNA: TGTGCCAGCAGCGTAGGACAGGTAAACAATGAGCAGTTCTTC. As protein: CASSVGQVNNEQFF.

CDR3 DNA sequence: TGTGCCAGCAGCTTGGTAGGTGCAGCGAGAGACGGCTACACCTTC. Residues: CASSLVGAARDGYTF. The V gene is TRBV5-4, the J gene TRBJ1-2; unclear D gene. The germline gives CDR1 SGHNT, CDR2 YYREEE (reference sequence). CDR3 length: 15 residues. Trimming took 0 bases from V and 8 from J, leaving 17 bases between them.

The rearrangement uses TRBV19 and TRBJ2-1, with TRBD2 matching 10 bases. Germline lookup yields CDR1 LNHDA and CDR2 SQIVND (reference sequence). V lost 0 bases to trimming and J lost 1 base; unmatched junction nucleotides: 9. This CDR3 contains 19 residues. The CDR3 here is CASSIDMSTSGFSYNEQFF. For the CDR3, the DNA is TGTGCCAGTAGTATAGACATGTCGACTAGCGGGTTTTCCTACAATGAGCAGTTCTTC. The complete variable domain, with remaining parts taken from reference TRBV19 and TRBJ2-1, reads DGGITQSPKYLFRKEGQNVTLSCEQNLNHDAMYWYRQDPGQGLRLIYYSQIVNDFQKGDIAEGYSVSREKKESFPLTVTSAQKNPTAFYLCASSIDMSTSGFSYNEQFFGPGTRLTVL.

The chain recombines TRBV30 with TRBJ2-1; 9 positions match TRBD2. J lost 5 bases, V lost 5 bases, and 10 bases had no gene match. This CDR3 comprises 15 residues. Germline lookup yields CDR1 GTSNPN and CDR2 SVGIG (reference sequence). CDR3 nucleotides: TGTGCCTGGGCTCGGGCAGCGGGAGGAGACAATGAGCAGTTCTTC. Translated, it gives CAWARAAGGDNEQFF.

This chain links TRBV6-5 with TRBJ2-4; TRBD1 agrees at 9 bases. Trimming took 3 bases from V and 8 from J; bases not matched to a gene: 5. This CDR3 region has 14 residues. Per the germline V gene, CDR1 is MNHEY and CDR2 is SVGAGI. CDR3 bases: TGTGCCAGCAGTTATAGGGGACAGGGTTACATTCAGTACTTC. Translated, it gives CASSYRGQGYIQYF.

This chain joins TRBV4-2 and TRBJ2-1; maybe TRBD2 (5 bases). Germline CDR1 reads LGHNA; CDR2 reads YNFKEQ. The CDR3 has 13 amino acids. The V end lost 0 bases, the J end lost 7 bases, and 7 bases lay between the germline ends. The CDR3 coding sequence is TGTGCCAGCAGCCAAGAGCGCGGGAATGAGCAGTTCTTC. It encodes CASSQERGNEQFF.

The chain recombines TRBV18 with TRBJ2-2; D uncertain. The V gene lost 2 bases and the J gene lost 0 bases, with 10 bases spanning the gap. Germline V gene data show CDR1 as KGHSH and CDR2 as LQKENI. The CDR3 has 16 residues. The CDR3 protein is CASSPRLQTNTGELFF. CDR3 sequence (DNA): TGTGCCAGCTCACCAAGATTACAGACGAACACCGGGGAGCTGTTTTTT. Looking up the rest from reference TRBV18 and TRBJ2-2 gives the full variable domain: NAGVMQNPRHLVRRRGQEARLRCSPMKGHSHVYWYRQLPEEGLKFMVYLQKENIIDESGMPKERFSAEFPKEGPSILRIQQVVRGDSAAYFCASSPRLQTNTGELFFGEGSRLTVL.

J is TRBJ1-5 and V is TRBV30, with D perhaps matching TRBD1 (5 bases). CDR3 length: 12 amino acids. Between the trimmed V and J ends, which lost 5 bases and 5 bases, there was a span of 10 bases. Per the germline V gene, CDR1 is GTSNPN and CDR2 is SVGIG (reference sequence). The CDR3 loop is CAWGRADQPQHF. The CDR3 region has the DNA TGTGCCTGGGGCAGGGCCGATCAGCCCCAGCATTTT.

V and J are TRBV6-5 and TRBJ2-3, with D possibly matching TRBD1 (5 bases). From germline, CDR1 is MNHEY and CDR2 SVGAGI. Trimming took off 0 bases at V and 6 bases at J, with 16 bases between the two ends. The CDR3 is 16 amino acids. The CDR3 DNA reads TGTGCCAGCAGTTACTCTAGTGGGGCGCGGCCCGATACGCAGTATTTT. Its protein is CASSYSSGARPDTQYF.

The chain has TRBV5-8 and TRBJ2-1, with D perhaps TRBD2 (6 bases). Trimming took off 8 bases at V and 12 bases at J, with 30 bases between the two ends. CDR1 and CDR2 from the germline V gene are SGHTS and YDEGEE. The CDR3 has 16 residues. The CDR3 DNA is TGTGCCAGGGGCTCCGTTCCGAGGACCCCCTGGAGGGGGCAGTTCTTC. Its protein is CARGSVPRTPWRGQFF.

This chain joins TRBV21-1 and TRBJ2-3; TRBD2, as called in the table, went unchecked against the DNA. TRBV21-1 has pseudogene status. The CDR3 is 14 amino acids. CDR3 residues: CASSERGGGTTQYF. Here the CDR3 DNA reads TGTGCCAGCAGCGAAAGGGGAGGGGGGACTACGCAGTATTTT.

The genes are TRBV10-2 and TRBJ1-5, with D hard to call. V lost 0 bases and J 4 bases, leaving 16 bases between the germline ends. Looked up from germline, CDR1 is WSHSY and CDR2 is SAAADI. There are 17 residues in the CDR3. CDR3 region: CASSESITDLWNQPQHF. CDR3 nucleotides: TGCGCCAGCAGTGAGTCGATAACAGACCTGTGGAATCAGCCCCAGCATTTT.

This chain joins TRBV28 and TRBJ2-1; D gene uncertain. The CDR3 runs 15 residues. Per the germline V gene, CDR1 is MDHEN and CDR2 is SYDVKM. Trimming removed 3 bases from V and 6 bases from J, with 15 bases in between. DNA of the CDR3: TGTGCCAGCAGTTTCTCCACCGATCCTGTCAATGAGCAGTTCTTC. Translating gives CASSFSTDPVNEQFF.

The chain carries TRBV10-3 and TRBJ1-5, with 7 bases aligning to TRBD1. The CDR3 is made up of 14 amino acids. Germline V gene sequence: CDR1 ENHRY, CDR2 SYGVKD. The V segment lost 5 bases and the J segment 7 bases; nucleotides outside the gene matches: 8. The CDR3 nucleotides are TGTGCCATCAGTTCTGACAGGGTCAGACAGCCCCAGCATTTT. Translated, it gives CAISSDRVRQPQHF.

The genes are TRBV6-6 and TRBJ1-5; TRBD1 aligns across 8 bases. CDR1 MNHNY and CDR2 SVGAGI come from the germline V gene (reference sequence). The CDR3 has 14 residues. Trimming removed 8 bases from V and 6 bases from J; junction bases left unmatched: 9. The CDR3 nucleotides are TGTGCCAGCGGCCCCAGGGGGCTCGGTCAGCCCCAGCATTTT. This encodes CASGPRGLGQPQHF.

The V gene is TRBV28, the J gene TRBJ2-1, with TRBD2 matching 9 bases. The V segment lost 6 bases and the J segment 4 bases; nucleotides outside the gene matches: 10. Germline values: CDR1 MDHEN, CDR2 SYDVKM. The CDR3 is 16 amino acids. The CDR3 sequence: CASSSPRAGGYNEQFF. Here the CDR3 DNA reads TGTGCCAGCAGCTCTCCTCGGGCGGGAGGGTACAATGAGCAGTTCTTC.

CDR3 in amino acids: CASSLGDSPLHF. The CDR3 DNA reads TGTGCCAGCAGCTTGGGTGATTCACCCCTCCACTTT. V usage is TRBV5-6 and J usage is TRBJ1-6; D is unresolved. Looked up from germline, CDR1 is SGHDT and CDR2 is YYEEEE. The CDR3 extends over 12 amino acids. V was shortened by 0 bases and J by 8 bases, with 3 bases between the two germline ends.

The CDR3 loop reads CASSDYPAGYEQYF. CDR3 bases: TGCGCCAGCAGTGATTACCCGGCGGGCTACGAGCAGTACTTC. The rearrangement joins TRBV10-1 to TRBJ2-7; D may be TRBD2 (5 bases). CDR3 length equals 14 residues. Looked up from germline, CDR1 is WNHNN and CDR2 is SYGVQD (reference sequence). V lost 3 bases, J lost 3 bases, and 12 bases lay in between.

The rearrangement links TRBV6-1 to TRBJ1-4; a possible D gene is TRBD1 (5 bases). Looked up from germline, CDR1 is MNHNS and CDR2 is SASEGT. The CDR3 runs 13 residues. Trimming pared 4 bases from V and 7 bases from J, leaving 10 bases between. The CDR3 reads CASSAGPVEKLFF. The CDR3 DNA is TGTGCCAGCAGTGCGGGACCAGTTGAAAAACTGTTTTTT.

J is TRBJ2-3 and V is TRBV7-9, with 9 positions matching TRBD2. The germline CDR1 and CDR2 sequences are SEHNR and FQNEAQ (reference sequence). The trim removed 8 bases at V and 4 bases at J, leaving 7 bases unmatched. The CDR3 runs 14 residues. This chain's CDR3 is CASSGTSSADTQYF. The CDR3 nucleotides read TGTGCCAGCTCAGGGACTAGCAGCGCAGATACGCAGTATTTT.

The genes are TRBV6-6 and TRBJ1-6; 7 positions agree with TRBD1. The CDR3 loop spans 14 amino acids. The germline CDR1 and CDR2 sequences are MNHNY and SVGAGI (reference sequence). V was clipped by 4 bases and J by 6 bases; unmatched bases: 3. The chain's CDR3 is CASSWDSPNSPLHF. As DNA, the CDR3 is TGTGCCAGCAGTTGGGACAGCCCTAATTCACCCCTCCACTTT.

The gene calls are TRBV5-4 and TRBJ2-1; 7 bases match TRBD2. Germline CDR1 and CDR2: SGHNT and YYREEE (reference sequence). Trimming cost V 4 bases and J 3 bases; bases outside gene matches: 7. The CDR3 runs 15 residues. The CDR3 here is CASSPGTTHYNEQFF. For the CDR3, the DNA is TGTGCCAGCAGCCCCGGGACTACTCACTACAATGAGCAGTTCTTC.